The T cell receptor (beta chain) described here comes from a study of blood T cells in healthy people across ages. V lost 4 bases and J 11 bases, leaving 12 bases between the germline ends. This CDR3 is built from 13 residues. Germline loops: CDR1 SGHTA, CDR2 FQGNSA. For the second PCR, which ran for about 6 to 12 cycles, a sample-barcoded 5' primer and a J-beta primer mix were used. TCRdb reprocessed the 5' RACE reads via MiXCR and lists one record per CDR3 protein. The data contain about 540,000 distinct CDR3 sequences, approximately 25% of them seen just once; the ten biggest clones take up roughly 9%. These data also formed part of another study, on T cells of mothers and their children.

The sequence derives from a boy under 18 in good health. The chain employs TRBV7-2 and TRBJ1-6; D is ambiguous. Specimen: blood. The CDR3 sequence is CASSSSWITPLHF. In DNA, the CDR3 is TGTGCCAGCAGCTCCAGTTGGATAACACCCCTCCACTTT.